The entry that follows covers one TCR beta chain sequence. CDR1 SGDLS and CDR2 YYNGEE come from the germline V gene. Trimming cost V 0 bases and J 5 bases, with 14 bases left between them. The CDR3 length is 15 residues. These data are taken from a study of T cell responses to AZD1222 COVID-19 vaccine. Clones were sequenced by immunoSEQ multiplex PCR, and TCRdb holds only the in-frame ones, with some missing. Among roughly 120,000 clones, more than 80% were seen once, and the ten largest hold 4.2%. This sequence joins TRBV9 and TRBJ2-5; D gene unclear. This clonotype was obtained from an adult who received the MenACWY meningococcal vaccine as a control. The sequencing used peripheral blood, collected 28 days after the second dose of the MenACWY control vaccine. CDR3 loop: CASSVGAVGYETQYF. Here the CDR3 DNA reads TGTGCCAGCAGCGTAGGGGCGGTAGGGTACGAGACCCAGTACTTC.